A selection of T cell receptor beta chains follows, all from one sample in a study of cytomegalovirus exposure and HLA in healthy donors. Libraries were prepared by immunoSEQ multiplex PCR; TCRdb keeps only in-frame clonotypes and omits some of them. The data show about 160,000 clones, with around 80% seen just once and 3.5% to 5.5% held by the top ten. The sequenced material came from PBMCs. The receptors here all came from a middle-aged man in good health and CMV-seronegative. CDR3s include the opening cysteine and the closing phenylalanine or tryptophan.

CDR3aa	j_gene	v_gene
CASSPLQGAVYEQYF	TRBJ2-7	TRBV19
CASSPYGGLAGIYEQYF	NA	TRBV5-4
CASSETGPYTF	TRBJ1-2	TRBV5-1
CASSLSAGLGLYEQYF	TRBJ2-7	TRBV27
CASSLQGAPQETQYF	TRBJ2-5	TRBV5-1
CAWSEGATNEKLFF	TRBJ1-4	TRBV30
CASSSTGARHEQFF	TRBJ2-1	TRBV7-3
CASSLRGRLGDEQFF	TRBJ2-1	TRBV27
CASSFPRTVPKETQYF	TRBJ2-5	TRBV7-9
CASGLEGSGEQFF	TRBJ2-1	TRBV12-5
CASSVVVGTGELFF	TRBJ2-2	TRBV9
CASSDQANTEAFF	TRBJ1-1	TRBV6-4
CASTQQNIQYF	TRBJ2-4	TRBV19
CASSLGEGDLEQFF	TRBJ2-1	TRBV7-3
CAWSAQRGGTDTQYF	TRBJ2-3	TRBV30
CASSQAGTDNTGELFF	TRBJ2-2	TRBV4-3
CASSSLAVGVAGELFF	TRBJ2-2	TRBV6-6
CASSLGGDTEAFF	TRBJ1-1	TRBV18
CASSFAPGINAEAFF	TRBJ1-1	TRBV27
CASSIGRQGGCDGYTF	TRBJ1-2	TRBV19
CASSAHTFSF	TRBJ2-7	TRBV11-2
CASSYRGSNYEQYF	TRBJ2-7	TRBV6-5
CASRSVSLQPQHF	TRBJ1-5	TRBV2
CASSLRGSRGETQYF	TRBJ2-5	TRBV7-8
CASSLGQRASGGMYQETQYF	TRBJ2-5	TRBV5-1
CASRNRGATNEKLFF	TRBJ1-4	TRBV19
CAISDPAGGAYNEQFF	TRBJ2-1	TRBV10-3
CASSTGTGPNEKLFF	TRBJ1-4	TRBV13
CASSPWGDPTDTQYF	TRBJ2-3	TRBV9
CASSADSFSYEQYF	TRBJ2-7	TRBV9
CASSLVADSPLHF	TRBJ1-6	TRBV7-9
CAISLTLAGVTDTQYF	TRBJ2-3	TRBV10-3
CASSRGPRDEQFF	TRBJ2-1	TRBV7-3
CASRNRGPNEQFF	TRBJ2-1	TRBV19
CAIATSGGRNEQFF	TRBJ2-1	TRBV10-3
CAWGTSGQETQYF	TRBJ2-5	TRBV30
CASSLYLSGGVAGELFF	TRBJ2-2	TRBV5-1
CASSWGGGGTEAFF	TRBJ1-1	TRBV6-5
CASSLVGGNTEAFF	TRBJ1-1	TRBV7-6
CASSLTGGDAGELFF	TRBJ2-2	TRBV13
CASSDSLAGLSSYNEQFF	TRBJ2-1	TRBV6-4